This TCR beta chain was recovered during a study of shared clonotypes between healthy human individuals. The study's findings and limits: Estimated clonotype richness was generally higher in naive than memory subsets. For naive CD4 cells, 4% to 6% of clonotypes were shared across a few donors.

The germline V gene has CDR1 SGHRS and CDR2 YFSETQ. The CDR3 consists of 16 residues. V lost 0 bases, J lost 0 bases, and 10 bases lay in between. Turning to this clone: Antigen: not known.

The deep-level immunoSEQ assay was used. Per the authors' pipeline: ImmunoSEQ only sent back junction sequences with no quality scores, so filtering was done differently. The assay was immunoSEQ multiplex PCR, and TCRdb's table has in-frame clones only and misses some. Clone size and V and J calls were adopted from that table, with D and trimming inferred from the DNA. The sample yields hundreds of thousands of clones, approximately 97% seen once. The TCR originated in a woman aged 25 to 39 in good health. The sequencing sample was made of naive CD4+ T cells sorted from blood. Stated subset: CD45RA+ positively selected. The chain uses TRBV5-1 and TRBJ1-3; D may be TRBD1 (5 bases). For the CDR3, the DNA is TGCGCCAGCAGCTTGGCGGGGGTGGGCTCTGGAAACACCATATATTTT. Translating gives CASSLAGVGSGNTIYF.